One and the same sample provided the 5 T cell receptor beta chains below, sequenced in a study of shared clonotypes between healthy human individuals. TCRdb keeps only in-frame clones here, not all; method: immunoSEQ multiplex PCR. The sample lists roughly 500,000 clones; approximately 80% were seen once. Source material: PBMCs. The receptors were sampled from a woman aged 40-49 years in good health. Some clones in this sample may be carry-over from other donors' samples.

The count of this clone is one. The sample has other DNA sequences that encode this CDR3 too. The chain has TRBV5-4 and TRBJ2-1, with D unclear. Trimming took 1 base from V and 0 from J, leaving 8 bases between them. The CDR3 is made up of 15 amino acids. Germline CDR1 SGHNT, CDR2 YYREEE (reference sequence). In nucleotides, the CDR3 is TGTGCCAGCAGCTTGACGGGTGACTCCTACAATGAGCAGTTCTTC. It codes for CASSLTGDSYNEQFF.

CDR3 sequence reads: CASSLGTGGHNEQFF. The CDR3 region has the DNA TGCGCCAGCAGCCTCGGGACAGGGGGGCACAATGAGCAGTTCTTC. The gene calls are TRBV5-1 and TRBJ2-1; 11 bases match TRBD1. The CDR3 covers 15 residues. Per the germline V gene, CDR1 is SGHRS and CDR2 is YFSETQ. With 4 bases clipped from V and 5 bases from J, the junction kept 5 bases outside the gene matches.

In this sample, this clone turned up many times. The rearrangement uses TRBV6-5 and TRBJ1-5; no reliable D call. Germline values: CDR1 MNHEY, CDR2 SVGAGI. V was pared by 4 bases and J by 7 bases, with 5 bases between. The CDR3 covers 11 residues. CDR3: CASSSEQPQHF. DNA of the CDR3: TGTGCCAGCAGTTCGGAGCAGCCCCAGCATTTT.

This clone has only a few counts. The gene calls are TRBV5-6 and TRBJ2-7, with 7 bases identical to TRBD1. V shed 7 bases, J shed 0 bases, and the junction held 1 base outside the gene matches. The CDR3 totals 12 residues. Germline CDR1 and CDR2: SGHDT and YYEEEE. CDR3 amino acids: CASGTVSYEQYF. CDR3 DNA sequence: TGTGCCAGCGGGACAGTCTCCTACGAGCAGTACTTC.

V and J are TRBV4-3 and TRBJ2-3; tentatively, D is TRBD2 (5 bases). Trimming shortened V by 7 bases and J by 4 bases, and 18 bases separated the two germline ends. The CDR3 is 15 amino acids. Germline-derived CDR1 and CDR2 are LGHNA and YSLEER. The CDR3 reads CASNLRVGFSDTQYF. The CDR3, as DNA: TGCGCCAGCAATCTGCGGGTGGGGTTCTCAGATACGCAGTATTTT.